The 5 T cell receptor beta chains presented below share a single source sample, sequenced in a study of blood T cell repertoires in COVID-19. Some clones are missing from TCRdb's copy, which holds only in-frame ones; the method was immunoSEQ multiplex PCR. In the table there are approximately 270,000 clones, approximately 85% of which are singletons. Sequencing was done on a sample of peripheral blood. Source of these receptors: a woman aged 70-85 years with acute or convalescent COVID-19.

V and J are TRBV7-9 and TRBJ2-3; 8 nucleotides match TRBD1. The germline V gene encodes CDR1 SEHNR and CDR2 FQNEAQ (reference sequence). The length of the CDR3 is 16 residues. The junction had 14 bases not matched to a gene; V was cut back by 6 bases and J by 6 bases. Here the CDR3 reads CASRETRGQVSDTQYF. The CDR3 coding sequence is TGTGCCAGCAGAGAAACCAGGGGGCAGGTTTCGGATACGCAGTATTTT.

Turning to this clone: The identical CDR3 is also encoded by other nucleotide sequences in the sample. The J gene is TRBJ2-5, the V gene TRBV5-1; the D gene is possibly TRBD1 (6 bases). The CDR3 consists of 13 residues. The germline V gene has CDR1 SGHRS and CDR2 YFSETQ. The V end lost 2 bases, the J end lost 5 bases, and 10 bases lay between the germline ends. CDR3: CASSLQGIETQYF. In DNA, the CDR3 is TGCGCCAGCAGCTTACAGGGAATTGAGACCCAGTACTTC.

V gene TRBV15 combines with J gene TRBJ1-6; 9 positions agree with TRBD1. After removal of 1 base from V and 8 bases from J, the junction contained 3 bases not matched to a gene. The CDR3 covers 15 residues. Germline V gene data show CDR1 as LNHNV and CDR2 as YYDKDF (reference sequence). In DNA, the CDR3 is TGTGCCACCAGCAGAGCGGGACAGGGCCATTCACCCCTCCACTTT. Its protein product is CATSRAGQGHSPLHF.

The genes are TRBV5-1 and TRBJ2-3; 7 nucleotides match TRBD1. The CDR3 is 18 residues long. Germline V gene sequence: CDR1 SGHRS, CDR2 YFSETQ. Trimming at V came to 0 bases and at J to 4 bases, leaving 14 bases not matched to a gene. CDR3 amino acids: CASSLGDQDRVSADTQYF. The CDR3, as DNA: TGCGCCAGCAGCTTGGGGGACCAAGACAGGGTTAGCGCAGATACGCAGTATTTT.

The J gene is TRBJ2-7, the V gene TRBV10-3; D is possibly TRBD1 (5 bases). CDR1 and CDR2 from the germline V gene are ENHRY and SYGVKD. The CDR3 is 14 residues long. With 2 bases removed from V and 6 bases from J, the gap between germline ends came to 14 bases. The CDR3 loop is CAISESSRVGEQYF. CDR3 sequence (DNA): TGTGCCATCAGTGAGAGTAGCAGGGTGGGCGAGCAGTACTTC.